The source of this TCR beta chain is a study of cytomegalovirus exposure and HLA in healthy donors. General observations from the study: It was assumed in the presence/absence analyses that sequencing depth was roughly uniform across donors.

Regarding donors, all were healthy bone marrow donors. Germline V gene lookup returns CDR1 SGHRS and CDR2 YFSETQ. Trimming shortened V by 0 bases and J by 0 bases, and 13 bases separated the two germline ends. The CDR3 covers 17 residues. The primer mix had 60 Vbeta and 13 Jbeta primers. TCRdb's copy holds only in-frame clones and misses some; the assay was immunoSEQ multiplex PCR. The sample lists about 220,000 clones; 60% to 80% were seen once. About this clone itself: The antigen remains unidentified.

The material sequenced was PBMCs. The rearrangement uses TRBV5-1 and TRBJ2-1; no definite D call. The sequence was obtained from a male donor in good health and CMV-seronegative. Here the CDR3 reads CASSLDFSASSYNEQFF. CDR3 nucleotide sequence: TGCGCCAGCAGCTTGGATTTTTCAGCGAGCTCCTACAATGAGCAGTTCTTC. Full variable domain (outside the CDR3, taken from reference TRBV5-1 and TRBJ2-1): KAGVTQTPRYLIKTRGQQVTLSCSPISGHRSVSWYQQTPGQGLQFLFEYFSETQRNKGNFPGRFSGRQFSNSRSEMNVSTLELGDSALYLCASSLDFSASSYNEQFFGPGTRLTVL.